The clone carrying this TCR beta chain was seen more than once but under ten times. Its antigen is undetermined. This clone may be a read error of a much larger clone one base away. This specimen belongs to a study of blood T cells in healthy people across ages. Per sample, extraction of total RNA gave at least 6 micrograms in every case. General study results and limits: Conclusively comparing naive with antigen-experienced cells was impossible with unsorted PBMCs. Naive T cell percentage and TCR beta diversity correlated strongly. Per-million-T-cell TCR beta diversity fell roughly linearly with age.

A J-beta primer mix and a sample-barcoded 5' primer were used in a second PCR of roughly 7 to 12 cycles. TCRdb passed the 5' RACE reads through MiXCR, listing each CDR3 protein once. The sample includes 250,000 to 300,000 distinct CDR3 sequences, 27% seen only once; the top ten take approximately 28%. This receptor was obtained from a woman aged 65 to 85 in good health. Specimen: blood.

The CDR3 is CASSPFAGTKEQYF. The CDR3 DNA sequence: TGCGCCAGCAGCCCATTTGCGGGTACGAAAGAGCAGTACTTC. The rearrangement links TRBV4-1 to TRBJ2-7; tentative D call: TRBD2 (5 bases). Germline loops: CDR1 MGHRA, CDR2 YSYEKL. The CDR3 sequence is 14 residues long. V was pared by 4 bases and J by 7 bases, with 17 bases between.